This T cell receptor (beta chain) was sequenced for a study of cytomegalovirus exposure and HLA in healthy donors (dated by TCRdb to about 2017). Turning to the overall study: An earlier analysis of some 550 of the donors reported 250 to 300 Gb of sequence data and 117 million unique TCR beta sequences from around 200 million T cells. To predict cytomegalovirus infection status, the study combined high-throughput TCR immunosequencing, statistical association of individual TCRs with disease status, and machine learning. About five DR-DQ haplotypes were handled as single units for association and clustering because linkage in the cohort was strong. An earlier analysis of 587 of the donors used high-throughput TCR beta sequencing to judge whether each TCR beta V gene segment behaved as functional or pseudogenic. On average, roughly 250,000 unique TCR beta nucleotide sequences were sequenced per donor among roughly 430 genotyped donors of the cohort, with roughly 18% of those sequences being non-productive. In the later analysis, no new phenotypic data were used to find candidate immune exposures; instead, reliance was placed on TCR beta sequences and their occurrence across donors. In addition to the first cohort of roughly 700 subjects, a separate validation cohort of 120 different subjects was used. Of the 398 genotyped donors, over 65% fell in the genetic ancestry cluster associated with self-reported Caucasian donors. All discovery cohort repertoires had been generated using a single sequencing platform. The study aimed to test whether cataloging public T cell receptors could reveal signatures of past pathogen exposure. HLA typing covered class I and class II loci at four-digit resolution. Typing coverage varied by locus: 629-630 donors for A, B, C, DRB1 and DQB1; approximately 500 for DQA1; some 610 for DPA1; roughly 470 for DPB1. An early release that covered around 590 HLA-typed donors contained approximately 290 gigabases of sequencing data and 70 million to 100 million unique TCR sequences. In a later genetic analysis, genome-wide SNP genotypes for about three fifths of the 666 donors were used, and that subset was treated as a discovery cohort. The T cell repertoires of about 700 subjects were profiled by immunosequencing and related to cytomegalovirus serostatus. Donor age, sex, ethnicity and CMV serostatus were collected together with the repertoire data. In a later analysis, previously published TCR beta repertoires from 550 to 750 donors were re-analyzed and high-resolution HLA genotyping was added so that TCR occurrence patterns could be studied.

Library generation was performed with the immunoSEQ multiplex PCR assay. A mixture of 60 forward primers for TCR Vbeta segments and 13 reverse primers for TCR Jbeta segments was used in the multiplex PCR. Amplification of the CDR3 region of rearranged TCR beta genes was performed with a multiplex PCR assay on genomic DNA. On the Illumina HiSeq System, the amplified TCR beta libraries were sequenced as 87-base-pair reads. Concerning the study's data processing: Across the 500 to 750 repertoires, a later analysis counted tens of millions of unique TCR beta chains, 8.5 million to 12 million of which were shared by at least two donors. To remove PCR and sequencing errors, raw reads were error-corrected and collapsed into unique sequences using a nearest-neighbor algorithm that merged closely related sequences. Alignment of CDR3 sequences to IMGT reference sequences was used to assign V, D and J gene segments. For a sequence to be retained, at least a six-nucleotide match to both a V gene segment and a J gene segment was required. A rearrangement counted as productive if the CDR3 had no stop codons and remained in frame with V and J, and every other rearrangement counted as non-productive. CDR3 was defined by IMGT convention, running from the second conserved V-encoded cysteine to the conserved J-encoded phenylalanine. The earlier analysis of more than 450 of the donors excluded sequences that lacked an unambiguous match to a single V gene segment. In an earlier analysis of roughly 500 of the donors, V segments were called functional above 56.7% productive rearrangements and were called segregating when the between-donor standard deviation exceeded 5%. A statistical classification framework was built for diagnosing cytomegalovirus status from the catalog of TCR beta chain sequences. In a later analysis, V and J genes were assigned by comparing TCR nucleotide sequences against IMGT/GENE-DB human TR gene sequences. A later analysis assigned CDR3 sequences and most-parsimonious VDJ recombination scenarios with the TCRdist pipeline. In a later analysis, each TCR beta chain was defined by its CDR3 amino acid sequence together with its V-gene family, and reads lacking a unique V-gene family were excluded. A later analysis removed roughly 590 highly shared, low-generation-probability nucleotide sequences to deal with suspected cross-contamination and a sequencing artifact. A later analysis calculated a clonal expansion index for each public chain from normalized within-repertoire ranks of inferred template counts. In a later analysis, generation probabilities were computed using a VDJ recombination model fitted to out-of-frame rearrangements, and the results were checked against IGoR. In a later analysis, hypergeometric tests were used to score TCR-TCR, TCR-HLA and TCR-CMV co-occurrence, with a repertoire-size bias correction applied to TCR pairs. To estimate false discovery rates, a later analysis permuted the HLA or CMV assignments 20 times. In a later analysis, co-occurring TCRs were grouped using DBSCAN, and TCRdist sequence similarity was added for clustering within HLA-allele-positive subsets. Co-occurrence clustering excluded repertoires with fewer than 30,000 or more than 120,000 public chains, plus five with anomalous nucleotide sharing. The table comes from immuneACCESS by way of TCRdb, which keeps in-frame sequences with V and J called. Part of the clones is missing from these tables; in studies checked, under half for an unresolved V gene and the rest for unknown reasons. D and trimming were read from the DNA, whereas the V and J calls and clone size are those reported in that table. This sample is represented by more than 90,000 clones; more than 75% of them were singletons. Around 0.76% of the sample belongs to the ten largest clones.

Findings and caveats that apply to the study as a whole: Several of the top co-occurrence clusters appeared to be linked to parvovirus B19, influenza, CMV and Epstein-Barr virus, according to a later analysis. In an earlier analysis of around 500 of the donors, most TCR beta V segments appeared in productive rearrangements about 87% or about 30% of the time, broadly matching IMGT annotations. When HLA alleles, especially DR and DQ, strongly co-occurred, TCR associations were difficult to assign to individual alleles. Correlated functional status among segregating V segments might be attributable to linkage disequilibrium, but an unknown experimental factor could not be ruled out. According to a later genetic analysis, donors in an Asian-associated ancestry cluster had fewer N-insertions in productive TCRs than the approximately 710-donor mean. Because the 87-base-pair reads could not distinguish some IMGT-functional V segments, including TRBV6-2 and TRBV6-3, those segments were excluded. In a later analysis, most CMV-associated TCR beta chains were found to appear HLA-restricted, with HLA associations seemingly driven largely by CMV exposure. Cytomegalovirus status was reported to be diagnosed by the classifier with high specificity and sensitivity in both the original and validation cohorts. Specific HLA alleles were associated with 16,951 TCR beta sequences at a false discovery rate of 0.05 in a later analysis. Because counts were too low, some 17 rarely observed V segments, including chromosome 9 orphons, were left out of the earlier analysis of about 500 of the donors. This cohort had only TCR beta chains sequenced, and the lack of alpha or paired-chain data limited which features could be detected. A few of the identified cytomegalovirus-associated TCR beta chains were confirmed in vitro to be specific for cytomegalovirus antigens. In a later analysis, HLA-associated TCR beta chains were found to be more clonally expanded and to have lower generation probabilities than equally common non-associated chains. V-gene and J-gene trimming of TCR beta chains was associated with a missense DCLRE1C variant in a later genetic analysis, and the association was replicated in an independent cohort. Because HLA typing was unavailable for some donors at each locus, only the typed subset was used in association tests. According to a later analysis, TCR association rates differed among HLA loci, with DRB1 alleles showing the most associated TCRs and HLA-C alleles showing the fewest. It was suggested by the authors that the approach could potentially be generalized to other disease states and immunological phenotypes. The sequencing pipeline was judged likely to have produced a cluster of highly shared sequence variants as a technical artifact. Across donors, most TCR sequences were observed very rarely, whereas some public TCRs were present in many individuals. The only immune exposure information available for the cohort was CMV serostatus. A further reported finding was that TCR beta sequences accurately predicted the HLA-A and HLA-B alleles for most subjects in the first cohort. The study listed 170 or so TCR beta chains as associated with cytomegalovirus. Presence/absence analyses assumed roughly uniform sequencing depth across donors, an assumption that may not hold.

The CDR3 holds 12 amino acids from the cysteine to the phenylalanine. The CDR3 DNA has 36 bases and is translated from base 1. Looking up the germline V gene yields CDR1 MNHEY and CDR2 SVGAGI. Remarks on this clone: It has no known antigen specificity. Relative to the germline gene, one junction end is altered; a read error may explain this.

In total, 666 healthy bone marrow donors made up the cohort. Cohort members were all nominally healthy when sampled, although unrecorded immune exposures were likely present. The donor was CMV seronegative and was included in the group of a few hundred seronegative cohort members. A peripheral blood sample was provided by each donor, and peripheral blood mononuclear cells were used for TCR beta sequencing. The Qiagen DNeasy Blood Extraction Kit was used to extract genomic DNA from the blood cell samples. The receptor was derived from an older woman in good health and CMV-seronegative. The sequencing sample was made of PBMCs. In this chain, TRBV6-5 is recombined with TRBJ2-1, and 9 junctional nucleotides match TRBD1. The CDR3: CASSRDRGTRIF. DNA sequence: TGTGCCAGCAGTCGCGACAGGGGGACGCGGATCTTC.